This TCR beta chain derives from a study of CD8+ T cells in alopecia areata. About the research overall: Twice a day, 5 to 10 mg of oral tofacitinib was administered to treated patients.

RNA was extracted and reverse transcribed into cDNA as the sequencing template. TCRdb keeps only in-frame clones here, not all; method: immunoSEQ multiplex PCR. The repertoire holds about 140,000 clones, with 70% to 90% as singletons. Study-wide results and limits: Scalp sequencing also captures normal skin's resident alphabeta T cells. Persistence of many expanded lesional clones was seen in scalp and blood during tofacitinib.

Only a few counts were recorded for this clone. Antigen specificity is unknown. The treatment: oral pan-JAK inhibitor, 5-10 mg twice daily. The CDR3 spans 13 residues. CDR1 SEHNR and CDR2 FQNEAQ come from the germline V gene (reference sequence). V was cut by 6 bases and J by 2 bases, with 11 bases left in between. The sequencing here drew on CD8+ T cells sorted from blood, taken at week 4, from a patient treated with tofacitinib. The TCR sequence derives from a human donor with alopecia areata. The chain is built from TRBV7-9 and TRBJ2-7; D might be TRBD1 or TRBD2, each matching 5 bases. As DNA, the CDR3 is TGTGCCAGCAGTCACCGGGACCCCTACGAGCAGTACTTC. Translated, it gives CASSHRDPYEQYF. Drawing the rest from reference TRBV7-9 and TRBJ2-7, the complete variable domain is DTGVSQNPRHKITKRGQNVTFRCDPISEHNRLYWYRQTLGQGPEFLTYFQNEAQLEKSRLLSDRFSAERPKGSFSTLEIQRTEQGDSAMYLCASSHRDPYEQYFGPGTRLTVT.